Each of the 4 T cell receptor beta chains below was sequenced from the same sample in a study of beta chain features in type 1 diabetes. General observations from the study: Moderately but significantly shorter TCRB CDR3s were found in Type 1 diabetes patients in all four CD4+ subsets.

What was sequenced were expressed TCRB transcripts, since all of the isolated RNA had been reverse transcribed. Method: immunoSEQ multiplex PCR; TCRdb's copy keeps in-frame clones and lacks some. The sample holds roughly 700,000 clones; roughly 13% are singletons and the top ten take approximately 0.022%. These receptors' targets are unknown. Specimen: naive CD4+ T cells from blood. The receptors were sampled from a man younger than 35 with type 1 diabetes.

This clone was counted between two and nine times. The V and J genes are TRBV6-4 and TRBJ1-2; D not resolved. V lost 5 bases and J lost 4, with 11 bases in between. The CDR3 extends over 13 amino acids. In germline, CDR1 is MRHNA, CDR2 SNTAGT. As DNA, the CDR3 is TGTGCCAGCAGTATTAACGGAGCCTATGGCTACACCTTC. Its translation: CASSINGAYGYTF.

This clone was counted between two and nine times. CDR3 sequence (DNA): TGTGCCTCGCAATATCCGGGACAGGGGTACGAGCAGTACTTC. Translation: CASQYPGQGYEQYF. This chain uses TRBV30 with TRBJ2-7, with 10 bases that match TRBD1. Germline-derived CDR1 and CDR2 are GTSNPN and SVGIG (reference sequence). CDR3 length: 14 residues. The V and J ends lost 7 bases and 4 bases, in that order; junction bases with no gene match: 10.

V usage is TRBV5-4 and J usage is TRBJ2-7; 7 bases match TRBD1. V shed 4 bases and J 6 bases; nucleotides not matched to a gene: 10. Germline V gene sequence: CDR1 SGHNT, CDR2 YYREEE (reference sequence). The CDR3 runs 14 residues. The CDR3 DNA follows: TGTGCCAGCAGCGGAGACAGGGTGTCGGGCGAGCAGTACTTC. Translated: CASSGDRVSGEQYF.

The chain employs TRBV6-5 and TRBJ1-1; D unresolved. The CDR3 loop spans 14 amino acids. The V gene lost 2 bases and the J gene lost 4 bases, with 11 bases spanning the gap. Germline values: CDR1 MNHEY, CDR2 SVGAGI. CDR3 in amino acids: CASSYRELGTEAFF. DNA of the CDR3: TGTGCCAGCAGTTACAGGGAGTTGGGCACTGAAGCTTTCTTT.